The subject of this entry is one T cell receptor beta chain. The data were obtained in a study of T cell changes during pregnancy in multiple sclerosis. Using immunoSEQ multiplex PCR, the repertoire was profiled, and TCRdb retains in-frame clones only, with some absent. The sample holds 50,000 to 60,000 clones, around nine tenths seen once. J was trimmed by 6 bases and V by 5 bases; bases with no gene match: 13. CDR3 length: 16 amino acids. Germline V gene lookup returns CDR1 SEHNR and CDR2 FQNEAQ (reference sequence). Here the sequenced sample was peripheral blood, taken in the first trimester of pregnancy. This sequence was found in a female donor in good health, enrolled as a control in a pregnancy study. The chain links TRBV7-9 to TRBJ2-1; 7 bases agree with TRBD2. The CDR3 DNA is TGTGCCAGCAGCGGCCGGTTGGCTAGCGGCGTCAATGAGCAGTTCTTC. Translated, it gives CASSGRLASGVNEQFF.